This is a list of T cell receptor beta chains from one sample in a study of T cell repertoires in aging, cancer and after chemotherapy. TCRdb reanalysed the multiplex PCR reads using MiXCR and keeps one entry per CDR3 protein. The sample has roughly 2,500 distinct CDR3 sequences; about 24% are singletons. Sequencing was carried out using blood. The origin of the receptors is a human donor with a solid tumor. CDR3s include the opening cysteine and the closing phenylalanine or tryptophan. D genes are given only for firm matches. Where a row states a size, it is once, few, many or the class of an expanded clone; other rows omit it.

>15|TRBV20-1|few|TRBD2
CSADILAGATNEQFF
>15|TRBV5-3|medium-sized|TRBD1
CARSLASGTGTKQFF
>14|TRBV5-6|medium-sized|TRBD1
CASSYLGQVAEAFF
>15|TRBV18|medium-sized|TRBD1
CASSPSSQGAVGYTF
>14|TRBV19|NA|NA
CASSWSGGTDTQYF
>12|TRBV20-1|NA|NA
CSARDPQETQYF
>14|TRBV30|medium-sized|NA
CAWSLLQDPDTQYF
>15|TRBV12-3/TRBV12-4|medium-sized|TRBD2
CASRGGGLAGYEQYF
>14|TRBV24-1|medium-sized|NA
CATSDRGGTNEQFF
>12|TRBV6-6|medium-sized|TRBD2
CAAWAGGYEQYF
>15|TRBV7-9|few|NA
CASSPGRRSYNEQFF
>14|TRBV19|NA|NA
CSSSRQTENQPQHF
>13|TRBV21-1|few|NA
CAITKPITDTQYF
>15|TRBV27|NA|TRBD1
CASSPGTGAPYEQYF
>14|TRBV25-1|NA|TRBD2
CASSDLASGIQQYF
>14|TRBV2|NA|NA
CASSSAANTGELFF
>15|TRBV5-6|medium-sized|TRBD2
CASSRTSGSYNEQFF
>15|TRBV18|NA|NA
CASSPSGLMNTEAFF
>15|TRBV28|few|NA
CASNPQQGSTGELFF
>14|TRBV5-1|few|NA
CASSLQNPSYEQYF
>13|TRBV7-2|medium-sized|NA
CASSLEFGYEQYF
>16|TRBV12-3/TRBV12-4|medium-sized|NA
CASSSTRSRGGTEAFF
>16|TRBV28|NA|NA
CASSFIGTSINYGYTF
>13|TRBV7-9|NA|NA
CASSPGAFQPQHF
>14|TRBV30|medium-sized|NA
CAWSLSYSGNTIYF
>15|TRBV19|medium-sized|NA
CASQRGVLLTDTQYF
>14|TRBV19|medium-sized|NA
CASSIGPAGNIQYF
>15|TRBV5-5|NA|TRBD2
CASRLGSAGLETQYF
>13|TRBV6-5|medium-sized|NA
CASKNDIGTEAFF
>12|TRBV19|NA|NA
CASTQGNQPQHF
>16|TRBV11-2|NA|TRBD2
CASSLGPGGRNNEQFF
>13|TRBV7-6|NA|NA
CASSLELNTEAFF
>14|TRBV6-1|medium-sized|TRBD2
CASTWTSYTDTQYF
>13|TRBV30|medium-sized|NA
CAWGKTDSYEQYF